This T cell receptor (beta chain) was observed in a study of T cells in Graves' hyperthyroidism and ophthalmopathy. Findings and limits, study-wide: Peripheral blood also featured most of the thyroid clonotypes expanded above 0.001.

Germline V gene data show CDR1 as LNHNV and CDR2 as YYDKDF (reference sequence). V gave up 7 bases and J gave up 4 bases; unmatched junction bases: 8. CDR3 length: 14 residues. Amplified TCR beta CDR3 regions derived from RNA transcripts. First-round RT-PCR targeting the TCR CDR3 was performed with the HTBI primer set. TCRdb re-analysed the multiplex PCR reads in MiXCR, keeping a single row per CDR3 protein. The sample holds over 650,000 distinct CDR3 sequences, 45% seen once. As concerns this clonotype: Antigen specificity is unknown.

This clonotype originated in an adult man with Graves' disease, either hyperthyroidism or ophthalmopathy (not recorded which). The J gene is TRBJ1-2, the V gene TRBV15; 8 bases agree with TRBD1. Sequencing input: peripheral blood or thyroid tissue (not recorded which). This CDR3 reads CATILRTGSYGYTF. CDR3 DNA sequence: TGTGCCACCATTCTCAGGACAGGGAGCTATGGCTACACCTTC. Full variable domain (remainder filled in from reference TRBV15 and TRBJ1-2): DAMVIQNPRYQVTQFGKPVTLSCSQTLNHNVMYWYQQKSSQAPKLLFHYYDKDFNNEADTPDNFQSRRPNTSFCFLDIRSPGLGDTAMYLCATILRTGSYGYTFGSGTRLTVV.